This TCR beta chain was profiled in a study of spatial heterogeneity in lung cancer. Study overall: The donors comprised about 65 untreated early-stage non-small cell lung cancer patients.

TCRdb re-called the 5' RACE reads with MiXCR, one entry per CDR3 protein. The sample lists approximately 56,000 distinct CDR3 sequences, around 6.7% seen once, with approximately 35% in the top ten. Germline V gene sequence: CDR1 LGHNT, CDR2 FRNRAP. The germline V and J ends were trimmed by 5 bases and 1 base, with 24 bases remaining between them. CDR3 length: 19 residues. Noted time point: blood at routine non-recurrence follow-up after resection. The input material, whole RNA from tumor, nontumor lung or frozen PBMC, was sequenced unsorted. This clonotype was recorded a few times. Its antigen remains unknown. Whole-study results and caveats: At tumor resection, ubiquitous expanded TCRs were detected in blood more often than later.

Sequenced here: PBMCs, sampled at follow-up. The origin of this receptor is a female donor with early-stage non-small cell lung cancer. The chain recombines TRBV12-5 with TRBJ1-5; D possibly corresponds to TRBD1 (5 bases). The CDR3 nucleotides read TGTGCTAGTGGTAAGCTGACTAAGGGGACTGAGCGGAGCAATCAGCCCCAGCATTTT. This gives the protein CASGKLTKGTERSNQPQHF. Full variable domain (remainder filled in from reference TRBV12-5 and TRBJ1-5): DARVTQTPRHKVTEMGQEVTMRCQPILGHNTVFWYRQTMMQGLELLAYFRNRAPLDDSGMPKDRFSAEMPDATLATLKIQPSEPRDSAVYFCASGKLTKGTERSNQPQHFGDGTRLSIL.